This is a list of T cell receptor beta chains from one sample in a study of T-cell reconstitution after alpha-beta-depleted transplantation in children. TCRdb reanalysed the PCR reads using MiXCR and keeps one entry per CDR3 protein. Found here are around 490,000 distinct CDR3 sequences, more than 9.5% of them singletons; the top ten hold approximately 14%. Sequencing was performed on PBMCs, mostly from graft donor cells, taken 180 days after TCRalphabeta/CD19-depleted stem cell transplant. Every receptor here comes from a female patient aged 2-9 years who had a stem cell transplant for aplastic anemia, so the T cells may come from the graft donor. Both conserved end residues are part of each CDR3. D genes are given only for firm matches. Some rows mark clone size as missing; the rest say once, few, many or name a class of expanded clone.

abundance: NA
j_gene: TRBJ2-7
v_gene: TRBV20-1
d_gene: TRBD2
CDR3aa: CSAQSGNYEQYF
CDR3nt: TGCAGTGCTCAGAGCGGGAACTACGAGCAGTACTTC

abundance: NA
j_gene: TRBJ2-1
v_gene: TRBV7-2
d_gene: TRBD1
CDR3aa: CASSPGRDRGRDEQFF
CDR3nt: TGTGCCAGCAGCCCCGGCCGGGACAGGGGCAGGGATGAGCAGTTCTTC

abundance: NA
j_gene: TRBJ2-3
v_gene: TRBV20-1
d_gene: TRBD2
CDR3aa: CSASGRTPDTQYF
CDR3nt: TGCAGTGCTAGCGGGAGGACCCCAGATACGCAGTATTTT

abundance: NA
j_gene: TRBJ2-1
v_gene: TRBV12-3/TRBV12-4
d_gene: TRBD2
CDR3aa: CAISLAPGLAGGIGEQFF
CDR3nt: TGTGCCATCAGTTTAGCTCCGGGACTAGCGGGAGGGATAGGTGAGCAGTTCTTC

abundance: NA
j_gene: TRBJ2-3
v_gene: TRBV6-2/TRBV6-3
d_gene: TRBD2
CDR3aa: CASRPGGRPMNTQYF
CDR3nt: TGTGCCAGCAGACCCGGCGGGAGGCCCATGAATACGCAGTATTTT

abundance: NA
j_gene: TRBJ2-3
v_gene: TRBV4-2
d_gene: TRBD2
CDR3aa: CASKVAGSLWEGPTDTQYF
CDR3nt: TGTGCCAGCAAAGTCGCCGGGTCCCTGTGGGAGGGCCCCACAGATACGCAGTATTTT

abundance: many
j_gene: TRBJ1-5
v_gene: TRBV12-3/TRBV12-4
d_gene: NA
CDR3aa: CASRPTGYQPQHF
CDR3nt: TGTGCCAGCAGGCCGACAGGATATCAGCCCCAGCATTTT

abundance: many
j_gene: TRBJ2-2
v_gene: TRBV7-2
d_gene: NA
CDR3aa: CASSSYTGELFF
CDR3nt: TGTGCCAGCAGCTCGTACACCGGGGAGCTGTTTTTT

abundance: many
j_gene: TRBJ2-1
v_gene: TRBV20-1
d_gene: TRBD1
CDR3aa: CSAPSSGTGVGNEQFF
CDR3nt: TGCAGTGCCCCTTCTTCCGGGACAGGGGTTGGGAATGAGCAGTTCTTC

abundance: NA
j_gene: TRBJ2-1
v_gene: TRBV7-9
d_gene: NA
CDR3aa: CASSSLDQRSFNEQFF
CDR3nt: TGTGCCAGCAGCTCCCTGGATCAGAGGTCGTTCAATGAGCAGTTCTTC

abundance: few
j_gene: TRBJ2-3
v_gene: TRBV18
d_gene: NA
CDR3aa: CASSPLIDTQYF
CDR3nt: TGTGCCAGCTCACCCCTTATAGATACGCAGTATTTT

abundance: few
j_gene: TRBJ2-5
v_gene: TRBV15
d_gene: NA
CDR3aa: CATSRPTETQYF
CDR3nt: TGTGCCACCAGCAGGCCGACGGAGACCCAGTACTTC

abundance: NA
j_gene: TRBJ1-1
v_gene: TRBV10-3
d_gene: NA
CDR3aa: CATGAFMNTEAFF
CDR3nt: TGTGCCACCGGGGCCTTCATGAACACTGAAGCTTTCTTT

abundance: few
j_gene: TRBJ2-3
v_gene: TRBV7-3
d_gene: NA
CDR3aa: CASSSRAVSADTQYF
CDR3nt: TGTGCCAGCAGCTCCCGGGCCGTTAGCGCAGATACGCAGTATTTT

abundance: NA
j_gene: TRBJ2-7
v_gene: TRBV20-1
d_gene: TRBD2
CDR3aa: CSARGLADASYEQYF
CDR3nt: TGCAGTGCTAGAGGACTAGCGGATGCCTCCTACGAGCAGTACTTC

abundance: NA
j_gene: TRBJ1-2
v_gene: TRBV20-1
d_gene: NA
CDR3aa: CSASEGFGYTF
CDR3nt: TGCAGTGCTAGCGAGGGGTTTGGCTACACCTTC

abundance: few
j_gene: TRBJ1-1
v_gene: TRBV7-2
d_gene: NA
CDR3aa: CASSLDGRANTEAFF
CDR3nt: TGTGCCAGCAGCTTAGATGGCAGGGCAAACACTGAAGCTTTCTTT

abundance: NA
j_gene: TRBJ2-1
v_gene: TRBV5-5
d_gene: TRBD2
CDR3aa: CASSFEQRDYNEQFF
CDR3nt: TGTGCCAGCAGCTTTGAACAGCGGGATTACAATGAGCAGTTCTTC

abundance: few
j_gene: TRBJ1-3
v_gene: TRBV6-1
d_gene: NA
CDR3aa: CASGPPGQSSGNTIYF
CDR3nt: TGTGCCAGCGGACCCCCGGGACAAAGCTCTGGAAACACCATATATTTT

abundance: many
j_gene: TRBJ2-1
v_gene: TRBV12-3/TRBV12-4
d_gene: TRBD2
CDR3aa: CASSFLAGTYNEQFF
CDR3nt: TGTGCCAGCAGTTTCCTAGCGGGGACATACAATGAGCAGTTCTTC